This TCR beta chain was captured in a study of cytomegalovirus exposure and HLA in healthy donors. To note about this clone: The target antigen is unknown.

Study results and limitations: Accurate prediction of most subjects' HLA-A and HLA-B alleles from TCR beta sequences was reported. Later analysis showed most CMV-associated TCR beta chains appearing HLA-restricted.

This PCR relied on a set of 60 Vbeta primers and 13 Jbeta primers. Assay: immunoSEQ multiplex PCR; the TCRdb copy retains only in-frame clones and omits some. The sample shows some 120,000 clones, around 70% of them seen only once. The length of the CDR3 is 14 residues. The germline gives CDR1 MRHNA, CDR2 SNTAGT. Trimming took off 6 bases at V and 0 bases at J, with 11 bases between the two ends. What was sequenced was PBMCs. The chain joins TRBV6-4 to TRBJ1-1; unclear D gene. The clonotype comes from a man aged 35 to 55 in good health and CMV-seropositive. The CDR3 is CASRASGMNTEAFF. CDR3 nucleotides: TGTGCCAGCAGAGCCTCCGGGATGAACACTGAAGCTTTCTTT.